This is a list of T cell receptor beta chains from one sample in a study of blood T cell repertoires in COVID-19. Sequencing used immunoSEQ multiplex PCR; TCRdb keeps in-frame clones, though not all of them. The sample carries approximately 290,000 clones, under 90% recorded once. Sequencing was carried out using peripheral blood. These receptors all stem from a woman aged 25 to 45 with COVID-19, enrolled during active disease. The CDR3 runs from the conserved cysteine through the conserved F or W. Each record gives: clone size, D gene, J gene, CDR3 length, V gene, CDR3 protein, CDR3 DNA. The D gene is left open where the match is weak. Expanded clones are given a class, and other clones once, few, many or no size at all.

. | TRBD1 | TRBJ1-1 | 15 | TRBV6-5 | CASSPRQGANTEAFF | TGTGCCAGCAGTCCCCGACAGGGGGCGAACACTGAAGCTTTCTTT
. | . | TRBJ2-7 | 16 | TRBV7-8 | CASSRYDRKSPYEQYF | TGTGCCAGCAGCCGATACGACAGGAAAAGCCCCTACGAGCAGTACTTC
. | . | TRBJ2-7 | 11 | TRBV30 | CAWSAFYEQYF | TGTGCCTGGAGTGCGTTCTACGAGCAGTACTTC
. | TRBD1 | TRBJ2-7 | 14 | TRBV5-1 | CASSAGTGSYEQYF | TGCGCCAGCAGCGCCGGGACAGGTTCCTACGAGCAGTACTTC
once | TRBD1 | TRBJ2-5 | 18 | TRBV11-2 | CASSQGVGVVRFQETQYF | TGTGCCAGCAGCCAGGGGGTAGGGGTCGTCAGGTTCCAAGAGACCCAGTACTTC
. | . | TRBJ1-2 | 13 | TRBV5-1 | CASSFPDFYGYTF | TGCGCCAGCAGCTTCCCGGACTTCTATGGCTACACCTTC
. | . | TRBJ1-1 | 15 | TRBV5-8 | CASSLRGAMNTEAFF | TGTGCCAGCAGCTTGCGGGGGGCCATGAACACTGAAGCTTTCTTT
. | . | TRBJ1-3 | 11 | TRBV19 | CAQKNGNTIYF | TGTGCCCAGAAAAATGGAAACACCATATATTTT
. | . | TRBJ1-6 | 12 | TRBV3-1/TRBV3-2 | CASSQFSSPLHF | TGTGCCAGCAGCCAATTTAGCTCACCCCTCCACTTT
. | . | TRBJ1-4 | 15 | TRBV7-6 | CASSLGSVQNEKLFF | TGTGCCAGCAGCTTAGGATCAGTTCAGAATGAAAAACTGTTTTTT
. | . | TRBJ1-2 | 13 | TRBV6-5 | CASSYSGADGYTF | TGTGCCAGCAGTTACTCGGGGGCGGATGGCTACACCTTC
once | TRBD1 | TRBJ1-5 | 14 | TRBV5-4 | CASSTGTGNQPQHF | TGTGCCAGCAGCACCGGGACAGGGAATCAGCCCCAGCATTTT
. | TRBD1 | TRBJ1-1 | 14 | TRBV27 | CASSLWTGGGTAFF | TGTGCCAGCAGTTTATGGACAGGTGGTGGTACTGCTTTCTTT
. | TRBD1 | TRBJ1-2 | 14 | TRBV7-8 | CASSASTGIYGYTF | TGTGCCAGCAGCGCATCGACAGGGATCTATGGCTACACCTTC
. | TRBD2 | TRBJ2-3 | 19 | TRBV27 | CASSLSAGGNSGFRSRQYF | TGTGCCAGCAGTTTATCCGCCGGGGGGAATAGTGGTTTCAGGTCTAGGCAGTATTTT
. | . | TRBJ1-1 | 14 | TRBV5-1 | CASSFRGVNTEAFF | TGCGCCAGCAGCTTCCGGGGAGTGAACACTGAAGCTTTCTTT
. | TRBD1 | TRBJ2-7 | 13 | TRBV5-1 | CASSRTGQAEQYF | TGCGCCAGCAGCCGCACTGGACAGGCCGAGCAGTACTTC
. | TRBD1 | TRBJ2-2 | 15 | TRBV6-4 | CASSGGQGATGELFF | TGTGCCAGCAGTGGAGGACAGGGGGCAACCGGGGAGCTGTTTTTT
. | TRBD2 | TRBJ2-5 | 16 | TRBV5-1 | CASSSGLAGGQETQYF | TGCGCCAGCAGCTCCGGACTAGCGGGGGGGCAAGAGACCCAGTACTTC
. | . | TRBJ1-2 | 19 | TRBV28 | CASGQLGRDTKKANYGYTF | TGTGCCAGCGGGCAACTAGGCCGGGACACCAAAAAAGCTAACTATGGCTACACCTTC
. | TRBD1 | TRBJ1-4 | 13 | TRBV7-2 | CASSQEFRDRLFF | TGTGCCAGCAGCCAAGAATTCCGGGACAGGTTGTTTTTT
. | TRBD1 | TRBJ2-7 | 13 | TRBV10-3 | CAIESGTGNEQYF | TGTGCCATCGAGTCCGGGACAGGGAACGAGCAGTACTTC
. | . | TRBJ2-3 | 14 | TRBV5-1 | CASSLERVHDTQYF | TGCGCCAGCAGCTTGGAGAGGGTCCATGATACGCAGTATTTT
. | TRBD1 | TRBJ1-4 | 15 | TRBV10-2 | CASSDPGTGEEKLFF | TGCGCCAGCAGTGACCCCGGGACAGGGGAGGAAAAACTGTTTTTT
. | TRBD2 | TRBJ2-1 | 16 | TRBV24-1 | CATSDPMRGASGEQFF | TGTGCCACCAGTGATCCTATGCGGGGGGCCTCGGGGGAGCAGTTCTTC
. | TRBD2 | TRBJ2-5 | 15 | TRBV19 | CATAGGGPYQETQYF | TGTGCCACTGCGGGCGGGGGACCGTACCAAGAGACCCAGTACTTC